The 32 T cell receptor beta chains below were found in one sample sequenced in a study of blood T cell repertoires in COVID-19. Sequenced by immunoSEQ multiplex PCR; TCRdb stores in-frame clones only, minus some. The data contain around 700,000 clones, approximately 90% of them singletons. The sequencing sample was made of peripheral blood. These receptors were obtained from a woman in her late teens or twenties with acute or convalescent COVID-19.

The J gene is TRBJ2-3, the V gene TRBV6-2 or TRBV6-3; the D gene is possibly TRBD2 (6 bases). Looked up from germline, CDR1 is MNHEY and CDR2 is SVGEGT. V lost 3 bases to trimming and J lost 2 bases, with 12 bases between them. CDR3 size: 15 residues. The CDR3 DNA sequence: TGTGCCAGCAGTTATTTGGGGGGTGACACAGATACGCAGTATTTT. It specifies CASSYLGGDTDTQYF.

The V gene is TRBV19, the J gene TRBJ2-7; 11 nucleotides line up with TRBD2. The V gene's germline CDR1 is LNHDA and CDR2 SQIVND (reference sequence). The CDR3 spans 16 residues. V trimming: 4 bases; J trimming: 1 base; junction bases outside the gene matches: 6. The CDR3: CASSTSGGYGSYEQYF. The CDR3 nucleotides are TGTGCCAGTAGTACTAGCGGGGGGTACGGGTCCTACGAGCAGTACTTC.

The rearrangement joins TRBV30 to TRBJ1-5; D gene unclear. Germline CDR1 is GTSNPN and CDR2 is SVGIG (reference sequence). The V gene lost 2 bases and the J gene lost 5 bases, with 10 bases spanning the gap. There are 13 residues in the CDR3. CDR3 in amino acids: CAWSISSDQPQHF. CDR3 DNA: TGTGCCTGGAGTATCAGTTCCGATCAGCCCCAGCATTTT.

The CDR3 loop reads CASSGGVRPASYEQYF. Here the CDR3 DNA reads TGTGCCAGCAGTGGAGGCGTCCGACCCGCCAGCTACGAGCAGTACTTC. The chain joins TRBV2 to TRBJ2-7; D gene unclear. In germline, CDR1 is SNHLY, CDR2 FYNNEI. The CDR3 has 16 amino acids. Deletions cut 4 bases from V and 3 bases from J, with 19 bases between. The full variable domain, with the rest looked up from reference TRBV2 and TRBJ2-7, is EPEVTQTPSHQVTQMGQEVILRCVPISNHLYFYWYRQILGQKVEFLVSFYNNEISEKSEIFDDQFSVERPDGSNFTLKIRSTKLEDSAMYFCASSGGVRPASYEQYFGPGTRLTVT.

This chain links TRBV28 with TRBJ2-1; D gene uncertain. CDR3 length: 13 residues. With 5 bases removed from V and 5 bases from J, the gap between germline ends came to 10 bases. The germline V gene has CDR1 MDHEN and CDR2 SYDVKM. CDR3 loop: CASSLPSHNEQFF. CDR3 bases: TGTGCCAGCAGTCTCCCGTCCCACAATGAGCAGTTCTTC.

This chain connects TRBV6-4 to TRBJ2-1, with D possibly being TRBD2 (7 bases). Trimming took 0 bases from V and 4 from J, leaving 13 bases between them. Germline CDR1 is MRHNA and CDR2 is SNTAGT. The CDR3 spans 16 residues. Here the CDR3 reads CASSDSGAGAYNEQFF. In nucleotides, the CDR3 is TGTGCCAGCAGTGACTCCGGCGCGGGGGCTTACAATGAGCAGTTCTTC.

The rearrangement links TRBV28 to TRBJ1-4, with 10 bases that match TRBD1. V was clipped by 5 bases and J by 4 bases; unmatched bases: 4. There are 15 residues in the CDR3. From germline, CDR1 is MDHEN and CDR2 SYDVKM. CDR3 residues: CASSTRTGGNEKLFF. The DNA of the CDR3 is TGTGCCAGCAGTACCCGGACAGGGGGTAATGAAAAACTGTTTTTT.

The chain recombines TRBV30 with TRBJ1-2; TRBD1 matches 9 bases. V was pared by 5 bases and J by 11 bases, with 12 bases of the junction left unmatched. Germline CDR1 GTSNPN, CDR2 SVGIG (reference sequence). CDR3 length: 13 amino acids. CDR3 loop: CAWDRGLGVWYTF. In DNA form, the CDR3 reads TGTGCCTGGGACAGGGGGTTGGGTGTGTGGTACACCTTC.

This sequence joins TRBV5-1 and TRBJ1-2; D is undetermined. The CDR3 has 15 residues. V was trimmed by 3 bases and J by 5 bases, leaving 17 bases between them. In germline, CDR1 is SGHRS, CDR2 YFSETQ. The CDR3 DNA reads TGCGCCAGCAGCTCAGAAGGCCAGACTGCGTATGGCTACACCTTC. Amino acid sequence: CASSSEGQTAYGYTF.

The J gene is TRBJ1-2, the V gene TRBV19, with D unclear. The V gene's germline CDR1 is LNHDA and CDR2 SQIVND (reference sequence). V gave up 2 bases and J gave up 4 bases, with 14 bases separating them. CDR3 length equals 15 residues. The CDR3 reads CASSIFEGTGYGYTF. The DNA for the CDR3 is TGTGCCAGTAGTATATTCGAGGGTACGGGCTATGGCTACACCTTC.

This clone showed up just a few times. The chain carries TRBV4-3 and TRBJ1-2; D remains unclear. Germline V CDR1 and CDR2: LGHNA, YSLEER. Deletions cut 5 bases from V and 8 bases from J, with 21 bases between. This CDR3 region has 15 residues. This CDR3 reads CASSSALRDPVGYTF. The CDR3, as DNA: TGCGCCAGCAGCTCCGCCCTCCGGGATCCCGTGGGCTACACCTTC.

The chain joins TRBV4-3 to TRBJ1-1, with D possibly being TRBD1 (5 bases). Germline lookup yields CDR1 LGHNA and CDR2 YSLEER. Deletions cut 2 bases from V and 0 bases from J, with 13 bases between. This CDR3 comprises 16 residues. The CDR3 is CASSQSSGPLNTEAFF. The CDR3 DNA follows: TGCGCCAGCAGCCAATCGTCAGGGCCCCTGAACACTGAAGCTTTCTTT.

The chain has TRBV27 and TRBJ2-7; D possibly corresponds to TRBD2 (5 bases). The CDR3 spans 15 residues. Between the trimmed V and J ends, which lost 8 bases and 5 bases, there was a span of 22 bases. The V gene's germline CDR1 is MNHEY and CDR2 SMNVEV (reference sequence). In nucleotides, the CDR3 is TGTGCCAGCGCAGTAGGAGGACTTCTTGGGAACGAGCAGTACTTC. This translates into CASAVGGLLGNEQYF.

The CDR3 sequence is CASSQLGTGGRSNEKLFF. For the CDR3, the DNA is TGCGCCAGCAGCCAGCTGGGGACAGGGGGCCGATCTAATGAAAAACTGTTTTTT. V usage is TRBV4-3 and J usage is TRBJ1-4, with 12 bases identical to TRBD1. The junction had 8 bases not matched to a gene; V was cut back by 3 bases and J by 3 bases. This CDR3 region has 18 residues. Germline assignment: CDR1 LGHNA and CDR2 YSLEER.

The rearrangement joins TRBV19 to TRBJ2-1, with a possible D match to TRBD1 (6 bases). The CDR3 extends over 13 amino acids. Trimming cost V 7 bases and J 9 bases, with 16 bases left between them. Looked up from germline, CDR1 is LNHDA and CDR2 is SQIVND (reference sequence). CDR3 amino acids: CASMGHPRGEQFF. The CDR3 DNA reads TGTGCCAGTATGGGACATCCACGAGGTGAGCAGTTCTTC. Full variable domain (remainder filled in from reference TRBV19 and TRBJ2-1): DGGITQSPKYLFRKEGQNVTLSCEQNLNHDAMYWYRQDPGQGLRLIYYSQIVNDFQKGDIAEGYSVSREKKESFPLTVTSAQKNPTAFYLCASMGHPRGEQFFGPGTRLTVL.

This chain links TRBV5-1 with TRBJ1-1; 9 bases are shared with TRBD1. J gave up 3 bases and V 1 base, and 4 bases lay outside the gene matches. The CDR3 runs 15 residues. CDR1 is SGHRS and CDR2 is YFSETQ in the germline V gene. This CDR3 reads CASSLLGQGHTEAFF. The CDR3, as DNA: TGCGCCAGCAGCTTGCTTGGACAGGGGCACACTGAAGCTTTCTTT.

This chain joins TRBV4-3 and TRBJ1-1; TRBD1 matches 7 bases. This CDR3 contains 12 residues. The V gene's germline CDR1 is LGHNA and CDR2 YSLEER. Losses at the gene ends were 1 base for V and 9 bases for J; bases not matched to a gene: 2. For the CDR3, the DNA is TGCGCCAGCAGCCAAGGGGACAGAAAAGCTTTCTTT. This translates into CASSQGDRKAFF.

V is TRBV6-5 and J is TRBJ1-5; D is unclear. The CDR3 consists of 13 residues. V was cut by 6 bases and J by 5 bases, with 11 bases left in between. Germline CDR1 MNHEY, CDR2 SVGAGI. CDR3 sequence: CASRRSVDQPQHF. The CDR3 DNA reads TGTGCCAGCAGACGCTCGGTAGATCAGCCCCAGCATTTT.

The rearrangement uses TRBV5-6 and TRBJ1-2, with 7 bases that match TRBD1. Trimming cost V 0 bases and J 4 bases; bases outside gene matches: 6. The CDR3 spans 15 residues. Per the germline V gene, CDR1 is SGHDT and CDR2 is YYEEEE. The CDR3 region is CASSLAGGPGYGYTF. CDR3 nucleotides: TGTGCCAGCAGCTTGGCAGGGGGTCCGGGCTATGGCTACACCTTC.

The V call is TRBV4-1, the J call TRBJ1-2, with 7 nucleotides matching TRBD1. Germline V CDR1 and CDR2: MGHRA, YSYEKL. With V trimmed by 2 bases and J by 8 bases, 5 bases remained unmatched. The CDR3 is 13 residues long. The CDR3 DNA sequence: TGCGCCAGCAGCCAAACAGGGGTCCCCGGCTACACCTTC. It encodes CASSQTGVPGYTF.

The rearrangement uses TRBV19 and TRBJ1-2; 8 positions match TRBD1. CDR1 and CDR2 from the germline V gene are LNHDA and SQIVND (reference sequence). CDR3 size: 15 residues. The V gene end was trimmed by 1 base and the J gene end by 8 bases; junction bases not matched to a gene: 9. CDR3 region: CASSIAGTGGLGYTF. Written as DNA, the CDR3 is TGTGCCAGTAGTATAGCTGGGACAGGTGGCCTCGGCTACACCTTC.

The V call is TRBV6-1, the J call TRBJ1-1, with D unclear. CDR3 size: 12 residues. Germline V gene data show CDR1 as MNHNS and CDR2 as SASEGT. The germline V and J ends were trimmed by 1 base and 11 bases, with 11 bases remaining between them. The CDR3 is CASSEGAPRAFF. CDR3 sequence (DNA): TGTGCCAGCAGTGAAGGTGCCCCGCGGGCTTTCTTT.

The chain uses TRBV6-5 and TRBJ2-3, with TRBD1 identical over 7 bases. The length of the CDR3 is 13 residues. Germline V gives CDR1 MNHEY, CDR2 SVGAGI. V lost 6 bases to trimming and J lost 7 bases; unmatched junction nucleotides: 7. In DNA form, the CDR3 reads TGTGCCAGCAGCTCAGACAGGGCTCATACGCAGTATTTT. As protein: CASSSDRAHTQYF.

The chain recombines TRBV5-1 with TRBJ1-6; weak D call: TRBD1 (5 bases). The CDR3 covers 13 residues. The germline V gene encodes CDR1 SGHRS and CDR2 YFSETQ. With 4 bases removed from V and 10 bases from J, the gap between germline ends came to 12 bases. The DNA of the CDR3 is TGCGCCAGCAGCACCCAACAGGAATCACCCCTCCACTTT. Its protein is CASSTQQESPLHF.

This chain uses TRBV7-8 with TRBJ2-3; TRBD1 might be the D (5 bases). The germline V gene encodes CDR1 SGHVS and CDR2 FQNEAQ. Trimming took off 5 bases at V and 6 bases at J, with 12 bases between the two ends. This CDR3 contains 13 residues. The CDR3 loop is CASSLSGSDTQYF. DNA of the CDR3: TGTGCCAGCAGCCTTTCAGGGTCGGATACGCAGTATTTT. Using reference TRBV7-8 and TRBJ2-3 for the parts outside the CDR3, the full variable domain is GAGVSQSPRYKVAKRGQDVALRCDPISGHVSLFWYQQALGQGPEFLTYFQNEAQLDKSGLPSDRFFAERPEGSVSTLKIQRTQQEDSAVYLCASSLSGSDTQYFGPGTRLTVL.

This sequence joins TRBV19 and TRBJ2-1; TRBD2 is a possible D gene (6 bases). CDR1 and CDR2 (germline): LNHDA, SQIVND (reference sequence). CDR3 size: 13 residues. The ends were cut back, 7 bases at V and 8 bases at J, with 15 bases in the middle. CDR3 sequence: CASTLNRGDEQFF. As DNA, the CDR3 is TGTGCCAGTACTCTGAACCGCGGGGATGAGCAGTTCTTC.

V and J are TRBV5-8 and TRBJ1-1; D unclear. V was shortened by 6 bases and J by 2 bases, with 23 bases between the two germline ends. The germline V gene has CDR1 SGHTS and CDR2 YDEGEE. The length of the CDR3 is 17 residues. The CDR3 region is CASTLPTSWEVNTEAFF. CDR3 DNA sequence: TGTGCCAGCACCCTCCCCACCTCGTGGGAGGTAAACACTGAAGCTTTCTTT.

This clone was seen once. The J gene is TRBJ2-4, the V gene TRBV4-3; perhaps TRBD2 as D (5 bases). The CDR3 runs 13 residues. V lost 5 bases to trimming and J lost 8 bases, with 13 bases between them. Germline V gene data show CDR1 as LGHNA and CDR2 as YSLEER. CDR3 bases: TGCGCCAGCAGCGCTCGTGTGGGAGACATTCAGTACTTC. Amino acid sequence: CASSARVGDIQYF.

This clone was recorded only once. This chain uses TRBV7-9 with TRBJ1-3; D uncertain. The V gene's germline CDR1 is SEHNR and CDR2 FQNEAQ (reference sequence). This CDR3 region has 12 residues. V shed 5 bases and J shed 3 bases, with 5 bases lying between them. The CDR3 here is CASSRGGNTIYF. The CDR3 bases are TGTGCCAGCAGCCGCGGTGGAAACACCATATATTTT.

The chain uses TRBV5-1 and TRBJ1-1; D possibly corresponds to TRBD1 (5 bases). Trimming took 4 bases from V and 1 from J, leaving 8 bases between them. The length of the CDR3 is 13 residues. The V gene's germline CDR1 is SGHRS and CDR2 YFSETQ. The CDR3 is CASSAGQNTEAFF. The CDR3 DNA sequence: TGCGCCAGCAGCGCCGGACAGAACACTGAAGCTTTCTTT. Using reference TRBV5-1 and TRBJ1-1 for the parts outside the CDR3, the full variable domain is KAGVTQTPRYLIKTRGQQVTLSCSPISGHRSVSWYQQTPGQGLQFLFEYFSETQRNKGNFPGRFSGRQFSNSRSEMNVSTLELGDSALYLCASSAGQNTEAFFGQGTRLTVV.

Turning to this clone: The same CDR3 arises from other DNA sequences in this sample as well. This CDR3 is CRAGGDGYTF. The CDR3 coding sequence is TGCAGAGCAGGGGGCGATGGCTACACCTTC. The chain joins TRBV20-1 to TRBJ1-2, with 8 bases fitting TRBD1. The CDR3 has 10 residues. Germline CDR1 is DFQATT and CDR2 is SNEGSKA (reference sequence).

The chain has TRBV30 and TRBJ2-4; 9 nucleotides agree with TRBD1. In germline, CDR1 is GTSNPN, CDR2 SVGIG (reference sequence). The CDR3 has 11 residues. V trimming: 8 bases; J trimming: 6 bases; junction bases outside the gene matches: 2. The CDR3 DNA reads as TGTGCCCAGGGACAGGGAAACATTCAGTACTTC. Translating it yields CAQGQGNIQYF. The full variable domain, with the rest looked up from reference TRBV30 and TRBJ2-4, is SQTIHQWPATLVQPVGSPLSLECTVEGTSNPNLYWYRQAAGRGLQLLFYSVGIGQISSEVPQNLSASRPQDRQFILSSKKLLLSDSGFYLCAQGQGNIQYFGAGTRLSVL.